The next 23 T cell receptor beta chains were all read from a single sample in a study of T cell responses to AZD1222 COVID-19 vaccine. Some clones are missing from TCRdb's copy, which holds only in-frame ones; the method was immunoSEQ multiplex PCR. The sample holds 98,000 or so clones, 86% seen once. The sequencing here drew on peripheral blood, taken 28 days after the second dose of the MenACWY control vaccine. These receptors were obtained from an adult who received the MenACWY meningococcal vaccine as a control.

This sequence joins TRBV18 and TRBJ2-1; 9 bases align to TRBD2. The CDR3 length is 15 residues. Germline trimming cut 3 bases from V and 5 bases from J; bases unmatched to any gene: 5. The germline V gene has CDR1 KGHSH and CDR2 LQKENI. In nucleotides, the CDR3 is TGTGCCAGCTCACCCGAAGCGGGGGGCCACAATGAGCAGTTCTTC. This sequence encodes CASSPEAGGHNEQFF. Full variable domain (outside the CDR3, taken from reference TRBV18 and TRBJ2-1): NAGVMQNPRHLVRRRGQEARLRCSPMKGHSHVYWYRQLPEEGLKFMVYLQKENIIDESGMPKERFSAEFPKEGPSILRIQQVVRGDSAAYFCASSPEAGGHNEQFFGPGTRLTVL.

V gene TRBV19 combines with J gene TRBJ1-5; a weak D match, TRBD1 (5 bases). The CDR3 is made up of 13 amino acids. CDR1 and CDR2 from the germline V gene are LNHDA and SQIVND (reference sequence). V was shortened by 9 bases and J by 1 base, with 10 bases between the two germline ends. CDR3 sequence reads: CASLQGSNQPQHF. In nucleotides, the CDR3 is TGTGCCAGCCTCCAGGGAAGCAATCAGCCCCAGCATTTT.

As for this clone: Other DNA sequences within the sample encode an identical CDR3. The chain has TRBV9 and TRBJ2-7, with D unresolved. The V and J ends lost 0 bases and 2 bases respectively, with 9 bases between them. The CDR3 is 14 amino acids. Germline CDR1 reads SGDLS; CDR2 reads YYNGEE. DNA of the CDR3: TGTGCCAGCAGCGTAGGGACCGGAGCCTACGAGCAGTACTTC. Translating it yields CASSVGTGAYEQYF.

The rearrangement links TRBV7-3 to TRBJ2-1, with D unclear. Germline-derived CDR1 and CDR2 are SGHTA and FQGTGA. The CDR3 has 16 residues. Trimming removed 1 base from V and 1 base from J, with 11 bases in between. CDR3 DNA: TGTGCCAGCAGCTTAATGGTGGGGTCATCCTACAATGAGCAGTTCTTC. It encodes CASSLMVGSSYNEQFF.

The chain combines TRBV7-2 with TRBJ1-1; 7 bases fit TRBD1. V gave up 0 bases and J gave up 4 bases; unmatched junction bases: 2. There are 14 residues in the CDR3. CDR1 and CDR2 from the germline V gene are SGHTA and FQGNSA. The DNA for the CDR3 is TGTGCCAGCAGCTTAGCCGCAGGGGGCACTGAAGCTTTCTTT. It translates to CASSLAAGGTEAFF.

This rearrangement joins TRBV9 to TRBJ2-1; TRBD2 matches at 7 bases. The CDR3 spans 19 residues. From germline, CDR1 is SGDLS and CDR2 YYNGEE. V was pared by 4 bases and J by 0 bases, with 16 bases of the junction left unmatched. CDR3 region: CASSPLSSGSTGSYNEQFF. For the CDR3, the DNA is TGTGCCAGCAGCCCCTTGAGTAGCGGGTCAACTGGCTCCTACAATGAGCAGTTCTTC.

The CDR3 is CASNSASGNQPQHF. DNA of the CDR3: TGTGCCAGCAACTCCGCGTCAGGTAATCAGCCCCAGCATTTT. The chain uses TRBV6-5 and TRBJ1-5, with D unresolved. This CDR3 comprises 14 residues. Germline CDR1 is MNHEY and CDR2 is SVGAGI. With 7 bases removed from V and 4 bases from J, the gap between germline ends came to 14 bases.

The gene calls are TRBV6-5 and TRBJ2-5, with unresolved D. CDR1 and CDR2 (germline): MNHEY, SVGAGI. The CDR3 length is 15 residues. V lost 6 bases and J lost 0, with 14 bases in between. CDR3: CASRPVPSNQETQYF. DNA of the CDR3: TGTGCCAGCAGGCCTGTCCCTAGTAACCAAGAGACCCAGTACTTC.

This chain joins TRBV4-2 and TRBJ2-7; D not resolved. With 1 base removed from V and 1 base from J, the gap between germline ends came to 5 bases. The CDR3 covers 13 residues. Germline lookup yields CDR1 LGHNA and CDR2 YNFKEQ. Here the CDR3 reads CASSQGPSYEQYF. The CDR3 nucleotides read TGTGCCAGCAGCCAAGGGCCGTCCTACGAGCAGTACTTC.

This chain links TRBV28 with TRBJ1-3, with TRBD1 matching 8 bases. Germline trimming cut 4 bases from V and 0 bases from J; bases unmatched to any gene: 8. This CDR3 contains 17 residues. Germline V CDR1 and CDR2: MDHEN, SYDVKM. The CDR3 DNA follows: TGTGCCAGCAGTTCACCCCGACAGGGGATCTCTGGAAACACCATATATTTT. Translating gives CASSSPRQGISGNTIYF.

The chain links TRBV5-4 to TRBJ1-2; 7 bases match TRBD1. V trimming: 0 bases; J trimming: 5 bases; junction bases outside the gene matches: 1. The CDR3 sequence is 13 residues long. Germline V lookup: CDR1 SGHNT, CDR2 YYREEE (reference sequence). CDR3 residues: CASSLAGGYGYTF. Here the CDR3 DNA reads TGTGCCAGCAGCTTGGCAGGGGGTTATGGCTACACCTTC.

This chain links TRBV9 with TRBJ1-1; tentatively, D is TRBD1 (5 bases). CDR1 is SGDLS, CDR2 YYNGEE, per germline. The CDR3 has 17 amino acids. V was pared by 3 bases and J by 3 bases, with 21 bases between. The CDR3 loop is CASSARAGRSGHTEAFF. The DNA of the CDR3 is TGTGCCAGCAGCGCCCGGGCAGGGAGGAGTGGGCACACTGAAGCTTTCTTT.

The genes are TRBV3-1 (or the pseudogene TRBV3-2) and TRBJ1-2; TRBD1 matches at 11 bases. The germline V gene has CDR1 LGHDT and CDR2 YNNKEL (reference sequence). The CDR3 is 15 residues long. The trim removed 3 bases at V and 7 bases at J, leaving 7 bases unmatched. CDR3 nucleotides: TGTGCCAGCAGCCAGGCCGGGACAGGGGGTCTTGGCTACACCTTC. Encoded protein: CASSQAGTGGLGYTF.

A single count supports this clone. The V call is TRBV23-1, the J call TRBJ1-1, with D possibly being TRBD1 (6 bases). TRBV23-1 is an ORF; its function is uncertain. Between the trimmed V and J ends, which lost 3 bases and 1 base, there was a span of 15 bases. This CDR3 spans 16 amino acids. The CDR3, as DNA: TGCGCCAGCAGTCAGTCGCCGGACAGAGCGAACACTGAAGCTTTCTTT. This encodes CASSQSPDRANTEAFF.

This rearrangement joins TRBV28 to TRBJ2-1, with TRBD2 matching 11 bases. This CDR3 is built from 16 residues. V lost 1 base to trimming and J lost 5 bases; unmatched junction nucleotides: 4. The germline CDR1 and CDR2 sequences are MDHEN and SYDVKM. CDR3 amino acids: CASSLLRLAGNNEQFF. Written as DNA, the CDR3 is TGTGCCAGCAGTTTATTGAGACTAGCGGGAAACAATGAGCAGTTCTTC.

The J gene is TRBJ1-2, the V gene TRBV10-3; D perhaps matches TRBD1 (5 bases). The CDR3 totals 14 residues. V lost 6 bases and J 4 bases, leaving 15 bases between the germline ends. In germline, CDR1 is ENHRY, CDR2 SYGVKD. The CDR3 reads CAISGKGDPYGYTF. The CDR3 DNA sequence: TGTGCCATCAGCGGGAAAGGGGATCCCTATGGCTACACCTTC.

This chain connects TRBV14 to TRBJ1-1; TRBD1 aligns across 7 bases. V was clipped by 4 bases and J by 11 bases; unmatched bases: 13. This CDR3 is built from 14 residues. Germline CDR1 SGHDN, CDR2 FVKESK. Here the CDR3 DNA reads TGTGCCAGCAGCCCCAGCCCCCAAACAGGGGTGGCTTTCTTT. Translated, it gives CASSPSPQTGVAFF.

A few counts support this clone. DNA of the CDR3: TGCGCCAGCAGCCAAGATCCCGGGGAAGGGGATACGCAGTATTTT. Protein sequence: CASSQDPGEGDTQYF. This chain joins TRBV4-3 and TRBJ2-3, with D possibly being TRBD2 (5 bases). Trimming took off 0 bases at V and 6 bases at J, with 13 bases between the two ends. CDR1 and CDR2 from the germline V gene are LGHNA and YSLEER. CDR3 length: 15 amino acids.

This chain uses TRBV9 with TRBJ1-3, with 9 bases aligning to TRBD1. This CDR3 spans 19 amino acids. V gave up 3 bases and J gave up 4 bases; unmatched junction bases: 17. From germline, CDR1 is SGDLS and CDR2 YYNGEE. CDR3: CASSALGQGASGAGNTIYF. The CDR3 DNA reads TGTGCCAGCAGCGCCCTGGGACAGGGAGCTTCCGGAGCGGGAAACACCATATATTTT.

V and J are TRBV5-4 and TRBJ1-1; D is possibly TRBD1 (6 bases). The CDR3 totals 17 residues. Germline values: CDR1 SGHNT, CDR2 YYREEE (reference sequence). V was clipped by 6 bases and J by 0 bases, with 21 bases between them. CDR3 sequence reads: CASTHSGGHPMNTEAFF. The CDR3 region has the DNA TGTGCCAGCACCCACAGCGGGGGACACCCTATGAACACTGAAGCTTTCTTT.

The V gene is TRBV5-1, the J gene TRBJ1-4; 8 nucleotides match TRBD1. Germline values: CDR1 SGHRS, CDR2 YFSETQ. Germline trimming cut 4 bases from V and 15 bases from J; bases unmatched to any gene: 20. This CDR3 is 16 amino acids long. In nucleotides, the CDR3 is TGCGCCAGCAGCCCCGGAACCGGGACAGGCAATTCTCGGGTGTTTTTT. This sequence encodes CASSPGTGTGNSRVFF.

The V and J genes are TRBV18 and TRBJ1-1; D gene unclear. Between the trimmed V and J ends, which lost 4 bases and 3 bases, there was a span of 24 bases. CDR3 size: 18 residues. Germline CDR1 reads KGHSH; CDR2 reads LQKENI. This CDR3 reads CASSLFQIREGLDTEAFF. For the CDR3, the DNA is TGTGCCAGCTCACTCTTCCAAATCCGGGAGGGCTTGGACACTGAAGCTTTCTTT.

The chain couples TRBV2 to TRBJ1-2; D is perhaps TRBD1 (6 bases). In germline, CDR1 is SNHLY, CDR2 FYNNEI. The germline V and J ends were trimmed by 2 bases and 0 bases, with 16 bases remaining between them. The CDR3 has 17 residues. The CDR3 is CASSERTGQLANYGYTF. CDR3 nucleotides: TGTGCCAGCAGTGAAAGAACCGGACAGCTAGCTAACTATGGCTACACCTTC.